This record covers a single T cell receptor beta chain. The antigen is unknown. The sample belongs to a study of cytomegalovirus exposure and HLA in healthy donors. Study outcomes and limitations: It was approximately 170 TCR beta chains that were listed as cytomegalovirus-associated.

CDR1 is SQVTM, CDR2 ANQGSEA, per germline. Trimming cost V 6 bases and J 5 bases, with 16 bases left between them. This CDR3 is 13 amino acids long. The PCR contained 60 Vbeta and 13 Jbeta primers. Methods used by the authors: Roughly 11 million of the 75 million to 95 million unique TCR beta chains counted in a later analysis were shared. TCRdb's table, derived via immunoSEQ multiplex PCR, lists solely in-frame clones and lacks some. The V and J calls and clone size were taken over from that table, and D and trimming were inferred from the DNA. Here the sample spans roughly 150,000 clones, more than 60% being singletons.

This chain uses TRBV29-1 with TRBJ1-2; the D gene is possibly TRBD1 (6 bases). The TCR was taken from a woman in her thirties or forties in good health and CMV-seropositive. Specimen: PBMCs. CDR3 bases: TGCAGCGTAGATACCGACAGGCTATATGGCTACACCTTC. Translating gives CSVDTDRLYGYTF.